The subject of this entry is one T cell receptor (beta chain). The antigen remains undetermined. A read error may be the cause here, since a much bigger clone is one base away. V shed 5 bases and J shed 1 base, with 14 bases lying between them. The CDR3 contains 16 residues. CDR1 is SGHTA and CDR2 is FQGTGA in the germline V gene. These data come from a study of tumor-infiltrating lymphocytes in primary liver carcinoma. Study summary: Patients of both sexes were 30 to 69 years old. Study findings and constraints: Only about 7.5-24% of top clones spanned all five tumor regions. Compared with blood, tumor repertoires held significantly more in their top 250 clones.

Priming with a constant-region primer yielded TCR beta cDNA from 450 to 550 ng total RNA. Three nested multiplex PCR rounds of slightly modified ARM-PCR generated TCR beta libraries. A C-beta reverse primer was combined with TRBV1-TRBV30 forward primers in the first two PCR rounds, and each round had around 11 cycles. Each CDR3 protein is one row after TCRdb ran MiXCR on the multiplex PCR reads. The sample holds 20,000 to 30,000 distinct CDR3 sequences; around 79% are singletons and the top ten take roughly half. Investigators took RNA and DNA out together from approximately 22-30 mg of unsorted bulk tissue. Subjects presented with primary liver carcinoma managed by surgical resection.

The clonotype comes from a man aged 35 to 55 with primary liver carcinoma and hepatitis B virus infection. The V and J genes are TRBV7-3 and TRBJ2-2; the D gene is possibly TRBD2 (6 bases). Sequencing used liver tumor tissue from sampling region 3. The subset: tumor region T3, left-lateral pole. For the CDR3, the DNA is TGTGCCAGCAGCCCTATGGGGACTGAGAACACCGGGGAGCTGTTTTTT. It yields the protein CASSPMGTENTGELFF.